These T cell receptor beta chains were read from a single sample in a study of identical twins. TCRdb called the 5' RACE reads again in MiXCR, with one record for every CDR3 protein. Of around 1.7 million distinct CDR3 sequences in the sample, about 31% were seen once. Sample: cord blood. These receptors were taken from a newborn girl in good health. The CDR3 runs from the conserved cysteine through the conserved F or W. The D gene is left open where the match is weak. Clone size appears in some rows only: once, few, many, or a class for an expanded clone.

v_gene: TRBV6-2/TRBV6-3
j_gene: TRBJ2-1
d_gene: .
abundance: .
CDR3aa: CASSYLGWYNEQFF
CDR3nt: TGTGCCAGCAGTTACCTAGGATGGTACAATGAGCAGTTCTTC

v_gene: TRBV5-1
j_gene: TRBJ1-5
d_gene: .
abundance: .
CDR3aa: CASSWDASNQPQHF
CDR3nt: TGCGCCAGCAGCTGGGACGCTAGCAATCAGCCCCAGCATTTT

v_gene: TRBV20-1
j_gene: TRBJ2-7
d_gene: TRBD2
abundance: .
CDR3aa: CSARDHTSGRAYEQYF
CDR3nt: TGCAGTGCTAGAGACCACACTAGCGGGAGGGCCTACGAGCAGTACTTC

v_gene: TRBV4-1
j_gene: TRBJ1-1
d_gene: .
abundance: .
CDR3aa: CASSQGVFLPAEAFF
CDR3nt: TGCGCCAGCAGCCAAGGGGTTTTTCTACCAGCGGAAGCTTTCTTT

v_gene: TRBV6-6
j_gene: TRBJ2-3
d_gene: .
abundance: many
CDR3aa: CASSYYPDTQYF
CDR3nt: TGTGCCAGCAGTTACTACCCAGATACGCAGTATTTT

v_gene: TRBV25-1
j_gene: TRBJ2-5
d_gene: TRBD2
abundance: few
CDR3aa: CASSEYLAGQETQYF
CDR3nt: TGTGCCAGCAGTGAATACCTAGCGGGGCAAGAGACCCAGTACTTC

v_gene: TRBV3-1
j_gene: TRBJ2-2
d_gene: .
abundance: .
CDR3aa: CASSQVLVAAPGELFF
CDR3nt: TGTGCCAGCAGCCAAGTCTTGGTAGCGGCCCCCGGGGAGCTGTTTTTT

v_gene: TRBV18
j_gene: TRBJ1-1
d_gene: .
abundance: .
CDR3aa: CASSRARQLNTEAFF
CDR3nt: TGTGCCAGCTCACGGGCTCGACAGTTGAACACTGAAGCTTTCTTT

v_gene: TRBV5-1
j_gene: TRBJ2-3
d_gene: .
abundance: .
CDR3aa: CASSLAPDLPSTDTQYF
CDR3nt: TGCGCCAGCAGCTTGGCTCCGGACCTCCCCAGCACAGATACGCAGTATTTT

v_gene: TRBV4-2
j_gene: TRBJ1-4
d_gene: .
abundance: many
CDR3aa: CASSQGHNEKLFF
CDR3nt: TGTGCCAGCAGCCAAGGACATAATGAAAAACTGTTTTTT

v_gene: TRBV12-3/TRBV12-4
j_gene: TRBJ1-6
d_gene: .
abundance: .
CDR3aa: CASSGDGNSPLHF
CDR3nt: TGTGCCAGCAGTGGGGACGGAAATTCACCCCTCCACTTT

v_gene: TRBV20-1
j_gene: TRBJ2-1
d_gene: .
abundance: .
CDR3aa: CSASIGSSYNEQFF
CDR3nt: TGCAGTGCTAGTATAGGAAGCTCCTACAATGAGCAGTTCTTC

v_gene: TRBV27
j_gene: TRBJ1-2
d_gene: .
abundance: few
CDR3aa: CASSLFRGYYGYTF
CDR3nt: TGTGCCAGCAGTTTATTTCGGGGTTACTATGGCTACACCTTC